The source of this TCR beta chain is a study of CD8 T cells in ankylosing spondylitis. Study-level findings and limits: There was reportedly significant enrichment of clones that were disease-linked in matched ankylosing spondylitis synovial fluid. A TCR beta motif of roughly eight highly homologous variants appeared characteristic of ankylosing spondylitis blood.

The authors made TCR beta libraries by quantitative 5'-RACE with molecular barcodes. TCRdb itself ran the 5' RACE reads through MiXCR, one entry per CDR3 protein. The sample consists of around 480,000 distinct CDR3 sequences, approximately 17% of them appearing once. Germline V gives CDR1 DFQATT, CDR2 SNEGSKA (reference sequence). CDR3 size: 12 residues. Trimming removed 8 bases at V and 6 bases at J, with 16 bases between. Details on this clonotype: Its antigen is undetermined.

The V gene is TRBV20-1, the J gene TRBJ1-2, with D perhaps TRBD1 (5 bases). This sequence was found in a male donor with ankylosing spondylitis. Sequencing input: blood, either unsorted or a sorted T cell fraction (not recorded which). In DNA form, the CDR3 reads TGCAGTCCGACAGCGAAAAAGGATGGCTACACCTTC. Translation: CSPTAKKDGYTF.